The 15 T cell receptor beta chains in this list originate from one sample, sequenced in a study of cytomegalovirus exposure and HLA in healthy donors. The PCR ran on 60 Vbeta and 13 Jbeta primers. The protocol was immunoSEQ multiplex PCR, while the TCRdb copy is restricted to in-frame clones and leaves out a portion. Here the sample spans about 260,000 clones, 70% to 90% being singletons. The source material was PBMCs. Receptor source: a woman aged 40 to 50 in good health and CMV-seropositive.

The chain joins TRBV7-2 to TRBJ1-2; 11 nucleotides agree with TRBD1. Germline V CDR1 and CDR2: SGHTA, FQGNSA. The CDR3 runs to 16 residues. V lost 1 base, J lost 5 bases, and 6 bases stayed unmatched. CDR3 loop: CASSLDGQGARYGYTF. Written as DNA, the CDR3 is TGTGCCAGCAGCTTAGATGGACAGGGGGCGCGTTATGGCTACACCTTC.

This chain links TRBV6-5 with TRBJ2-1, with 9 bases fitting TRBD2. From germline, CDR1 is MNHEY and CDR2 SVGAGI. Trimming took 7 bases from V and 8 from J; bases not matched to a gene: 6. The CDR3 has 13 amino acids. The CDR3 loop reads CASKNSGSYEQFF. CDR3 DNA: TGTGCCAGCAAGAATAGCGGGAGCTATGAGCAGTTCTTC.

The count of this clone is one. The chain carries TRBV6-5 and TRBJ2-5, with 9 nucleotides matching TRBD2. Germline V gives CDR1 MNHEY, CDR2 SVGAGI. The CDR3 length is 16 residues. Germline trimming cut 4 bases from V and 4 bases from J; bases unmatched to any gene: 10. The CDR3, as DNA: TGTGCCAGCAGTTCATCCCTAGCGGGAATAGGAGAGACCCAGTACTTC. Its protein product is CASSSSLAGIGETQYF.

This clone turned up a few times. This chain uses TRBV6-6 with TRBJ1-1; TRBD1 is a possible D gene (5 bases). V lost 7 bases and J 7 bases, leaving 22 bases between the germline ends. The CDR3 covers 15 residues. Per germline, CDR1 MNHNY and CDR2 SVGAGI (reference sequence). CDR3 in amino acids: CASTVPDNSGGEAFF. The CDR3 DNA is TGTGCCAGCACCGTACCGGACAATTCGGGCGGTGAAGCTTTCTTT.

The chain combines TRBV25-1 with TRBJ1-1; TRBD1 is a possible D gene (6 bases). This CDR3 region has 16 residues. With 4 bases removed from V and 5 bases from J, the gap between germline ends came to 20 bases. Germline assignment: CDR1 MGHDK and CDR2 SYGVNS. The CDR3 DNA sequence: TGTGCCAGCAGTGTCGGGAGGGGGGCGCGAGATACTGAAGCTTTCTTT. Its protein is CASSVGRGARDTEAFF.

This clone was detected once. This sequence joins TRBV7-2 and TRBJ1-5; no clear D gene. V lost 3 bases, J lost 1 base, and 10 bases lay in between. Germline assignment: CDR1 SGHTA and CDR2 FQGNSA. This CDR3 has 15 amino acids. CDR3 residues: CASSLYGGSNQPQHF. CDR3 DNA sequence: TGTGCCAGCAGCTTGTACGGAGGGAGCAATCAGCCCCAGCATTTT.

The chain joins TRBV18 to TRBJ2-7, with TRBD2 matching over 9 bases. CDR1 is KGHSH and CDR2 is LQKENI in the germline V gene. V trimming: 4 bases; J trimming: 3 bases; junction bases outside the gene matches: 10. The CDR3 runs 16 residues. The CDR3 coding sequence is TGTGCCAGCTCACAAAGCCAACTAGCGGGTATCTACGAGCAGTACTTC. Its protein is CASSQSQLAGIYEQYF.

Details on this clone: Relative to the germline gene, one junction end is altered; a read error may explain this. V is TRBV7-9 and J is TRBJ2-1; no definite D call. The length of the CDR3 is 11 residues. Germline V CDR1 and CDR2: SEHNR, FQNEAQ (reference sequence). DNA of the CDR3: TGTTCCAGCAGCCGAACGGATGAGCAGTTCTTC. Translation gives CSSSRTDEQFF.

The chain is built from TRBV27 and TRBJ1-1; 9 nucleotides match TRBD1. The V and J ends lost 3 bases and 2 bases, in that order; junction bases with no gene match: 4. CDR1 MNHEY and CDR2 SMNVEV come from the germline V gene (reference sequence). The length of the CDR3 is 15 residues. The CDR3 reads CASSFDRGLNTEAFF. CDR3 DNA: TGTGCCAGCAGTTTTGACAGGGGGTTAAACACTGAAGCTTTCTTT.

This chain links TRBV7-9 with TRBJ2-1; D gene ambiguous. The CDR3 runs 14 residues. Trimming shortened V by 1 base and J by 3 bases, and 7 bases separated the two germline ends. Per germline, CDR1 SEHNR and CDR2 FQNEAQ (reference sequence). CDR3 bases: TGTGCCAGCAGCTTAGAAATATTCTACAATGAGCAGTTCTTC. It translates to CASSLEIFYNEQFF.

V gene TRBV30 combines with J gene TRBJ2-3; the match to TRBD2 covers 8 bases. Germline CDR1 GTSNPN, CDR2 SVGIG (reference sequence). With V trimmed by 2 bases and J by 6 bases, 10 bases remained unmatched. The CDR3 is 15 residues long. This chain's CDR3 is CAWSRLAGWTDTQYF. For the CDR3, the DNA is TGTGCCTGGAGTAGGCTAGCGGGTTGGACGGATACGCAGTATTTT.

The chain has TRBV6-5 and TRBJ1-5; 7 bases are a match to TRBD1. V lost 6 bases, J lost 3 bases, and 5 bases stayed unmatched. This CDR3 comprises 14 residues. Germline V gives CDR1 MNHEY, CDR2 SVGAGI. CDR3 amino acids: CASRSDRDNQPQHF. The CDR3 region has the DNA TGTGCCAGCAGGTCCGACAGGGACAATCAGCCCCAGCATTTT.

This chain joins TRBV10-3 and TRBJ1-4; the match to TRBD1 covers 9 bases. This CDR3 is built from 16 residues. Germline loops: CDR1 ENHRY, CDR2 SYGVKD. The ends lost 4 bases at V and 6 bases at J; junction bases unmatched: 9. The CDR3 is CAISAGQGHIDEKLFF. The CDR3 DNA reads as TGTGCCATCAGTGCCGGACAGGGGCATATAGATGAAAAACTGTTTTTT.

The chain carries TRBV5-1 and TRBJ2-3; 10 bases map to TRBD2. V gave up 2 bases and J gave up 7 bases; unmatched junction bases: 7. The CDR3 covers 15 residues. Per the germline V gene, CDR1 is SGHRS and CDR2 is YFSETQ. CDR3 protein: CASSFASGGTNTQYF. The CDR3 region has the DNA TGCGCCAGCAGCTTCGCTAGCGGGGGCACTAATACGCAGTATTTT.

The chain has TRBV4-2 and TRBJ2-7; D perhaps matches TRBD1 (5 bases). The CDR3 consists of 16 residues. The germline V gene has CDR1 LGHNA and CDR2 YNFKEQ. Trimming stripped 0 bases from V and 1 base from J, with 13 bases between. CDR3 nucleotides: TGTGCCAGCAGCCAAGATCCGGACATCGCTTCCTACGAGCAGTACTTC. This sequence encodes CASSQDPDIASYEQYF.